The rows below give T cell receptor beta chains drawn from one sample of a study of shared clonotypes between healthy human individuals. Data came from immunoSEQ multiplex PCR; TCRdb stores just in-frame clones and leaves some out. The data contain about 470,000 clones, 79% of them singletons. The material sequenced was PBMCs. These receptors were obtained from a woman aged 40 to 49 in good health. Some clones in this sample may be carry-over from other donors' samples. The CDR3 runs from the conserved cysteine through the conserved F or W. Fields, in order: J gene, D gene, V gene, CDR3 length, CDR3 protein. The D gene is left open where the match is weak.

j_call: TRBJ2-1; d_call: TRBD1; v_call: TRBV7-2; cdr3_length: 16; cdr3_aa: CASSLGGQGGLNEQFF
j_call: TRBJ2-3; d_call: TRBD2; v_call: TRBV2; cdr3_length: 14; cdr3_aa: CASRLAGGTDTQYF
j_call: TRBJ2-1; d_call: NA; v_call: TRBV7-8; cdr3_length: 13; cdr3_aa: CASSLLDPGEQFF
j_call: TRBJ2-3; d_call: TRBD2; v_call: TRBV25-1; cdr3_length: 16; cdr3_aa: CASSKRTSGISDTQYF
j_call: TRBJ2-7; d_call: TRBD2; v_call: TRBV7-2; cdr3_length: 15; cdr3_aa: CASSPGTSGSFEQYF
j_call: TRBJ2-1; d_call: NA; v_call: TRBV20-1; cdr3_length: 11; cdr3_aa: CSAHWQNEQFF
j_call: TRBJ2-7; d_call: TRBD1; v_call: TRBV18; cdr3_length: 16; cdr3_aa: CASSRREGQGLYEQYF
j_call: TRBJ2-5; d_call: TRBD2; v_call: TRBV28; cdr3_length: 16; cdr3_aa: CASSLWASGIQETQYF
j_call: TRBJ2-4; d_call: TRBD1; v_call: TRBV19; cdr3_length: 18; cdr3_aa: CASSRGTGYPLAKNIQYF
j_call: TRBJ1-3; d_call: NA; v_call: TRBV7-2; cdr3_length: 13; cdr3_aa: CASSLARGNTIYF
j_call: TRBJ2-2; d_call: TRBD1; v_call: TRBV2; cdr3_length: 12; cdr3_aa: CASRTGAGELFF
j_call: TRBJ1-2; d_call: TRBD1; v_call: TRBV5-1; cdr3_length: 12; cdr3_aa: CASSPGGGGYTF
j_call: TRBJ2-2; d_call: TRBD2; v_call: TRBV4-2; cdr3_length: 17; cdr3_aa: CASSQDFLAGGGRELFF
j_call: TRBJ2-2; d_call: TRBD2; v_call: TRBV13; cdr3_length: 16; cdr3_aa: CASSLMGGSRTGELFF
j_call: TRBJ1-1; d_call: NA; v_call: TRBV11-2; cdr3_length: 13; cdr3_aa: CASSPRRGGEAFF
j_call: TRBJ1-1; d_call: NA; v_call: TRBV19; cdr3_length: 12; cdr3_aa: CASSSGNTEAFF
j_call: TRBJ2-7; d_call: NA; v_call: TRBV5-1; cdr3_length: 15; cdr3_aa: CASSLGTGTSYEQYF
j_call: TRBJ2-7; d_call: NA; v_call: TRBV21-1; cdr3_length: 18; cdr3_aa: CASSKSQSPPPICGEQYF
j_call: TRBJ1-1; d_call: NA; v_call: TRBV7-9; cdr3_length: 15; cdr3_aa: CASSLDVPPNTEAFF
j_call: TRBJ1-4; d_call: NA; v_call: TRBV5-8; cdr3_length: 13; cdr3_aa: CASSFPGVEKLFF
j_call: TRBJ2-7; d_call: NA; v_call: TRBV5-6; cdr3_length: 16; cdr3_aa: CASSGTSRGNPYEQYF
j_call: TRBJ2-1; d_call: NA; v_call: TRBV6-6; cdr3_length: 16; cdr3_aa: CASSYDSGLSYNEQFF
j_call: TRBJ1-2; d_call: NA; v_call: TRBV28; cdr3_length: 14; cdr3_aa: CASSTGGDNYGYTF
j_call: TRBJ2-2; d_call: NA; v_call: TRBV28; cdr3_length: 15; cdr3_aa: CASSLSRANTGELFF
j_call: TRBJ2-7; d_call: TRBD2; v_call: TRBV6-4; cdr3_length: 16; cdr3_aa: CASSQSGTSGSHEQYF
j_call: TRBJ2-1; d_call: NA; v_call: TRBV18; cdr3_length: 14; cdr3_aa: CASSPPPRGNEQFF
j_call: TRBJ2-2; d_call: NA; v_call: TRBV6-1; cdr3_length: 14; cdr3_aa: CASSGRGDTGELFF
j_call: TRBJ2-1; d_call: TRBD1; v_call: TRBV7-2; cdr3_length: 15; cdr3_aa: CASSPGQGHRNEQFF
j_call: TRBJ1-1; d_call: NA; v_call: TRBV7-9; cdr3_length: 15; cdr3_aa: CASSLGSGVNTEAFF
j_call: TRBJ1-4; d_call: TRBD1; v_call: TRBV7-9; cdr3_length: 16; cdr3_aa: CASSLGWDRYNEKLFF
j_call: TRBJ2-7; d_call: TRBD2; v_call: TRBV7-3; cdr3_length: 13; cdr3_aa: CASSLLADYEQYF
j_call: TRBJ2-7; d_call: NA; v_call: TRBV28; cdr3_length: 14; cdr3_aa: CASSTSSGAYEQYF
j_call: TRBJ2-1; d_call: TRBD2; v_call: TRBV5-1; cdr3_length: 16; cdr3_aa: CASSILAAGSYNEQFF
j_call: TRBJ1-1; d_call: NA; v_call: TRBV25-1; cdr3_length: 17; cdr3_aa: CASSELDGRVVRTEAFF
j_call: TRBJ2-7; d_call: NA; v_call: TRBV7-2; cdr3_length: 14; cdr3_aa: CASSLTGSRHEQYF
j_call: TRBJ1-5; d_call: NA; v_call: TRBV6-6; cdr3_length: 12; cdr3_aa: CASSYPQGPQHF
j_call: TRBJ1-4; d_call: TRBD1; v_call: TRBV7-2; cdr3_length: 15; cdr3_aa: CASSWDRGTNEKLFF
j_call: TRBJ2-5; d_call: NA; v_call: TRBV7-2; cdr3_length: 12; cdr3_aa: CASSKTPGAQYF
j_call: TRBJ2-1; d_call: NA; v_call: TRBV12-2; cdr3_length: 16; cdr3_aa: CASRLAKGRPGNEQFF
j_call: TRBJ1-1; d_call: NA; v_call: TRBV5-1; cdr3_length: 14; cdr3_aa: CASSSDRQATEAFF
j_call: TRBJ2-7; d_call: NA; v_call: TRBV10-3; cdr3_length: 13; cdr3_aa: CAIRGEASPFLYF
j_call: TRBJ1-1; d_call: NA; v_call: TRBV28; cdr3_length: 14; cdr3_aa: CASSLWSVDPEAFF
j_call: TRBJ1-1; d_call: NA; v_call: TRBV5-1; cdr3_length: 13; cdr3_aa: CASYKALNTEAFF
j_call: TRBJ1-4; d_call: NA; v_call: TRBV4-1; cdr3_length: 14; cdr3_aa: CASSGGGTNEKLFF
j_call: TRBJ2-7; d_call: NA; v_call: TRBV30; cdr3_length: 12; cdr3_aa: CAWSGQGYEQYF
j_call: TRBJ1-2; d_call: NA; v_call: TRBV5-6; cdr3_length: 15; cdr3_aa: CASSLDTGVDYGYTF
j_call: TRBJ2-5; d_call: TRBD1; v_call: TRBV5-6; cdr3_length: 15; cdr3_aa: CASSLETGSQETQYF
j_call: TRBJ1-1; d_call: NA; v_call: TRBV7-8; cdr3_length: 11; cdr3_aa: CASSFGGEAFF
j_call: TRBJ2-1; d_call: NA; v_call: TRBV9; cdr3_length: 16; cdr3_aa: CASSVARGRSYNEQFF
j_call: TRBJ2-2; d_call: NA; v_call: TRBV5-1; cdr3_length: 15; cdr3_aa: CASSWTAGETGELFF
j_call: TRBJ2-5; d_call: TRBD2; v_call: TRBV29-1; cdr3_length: 15; cdr3_aa: CSVTGTSGSGETQYF
j_call: TRBJ2-3; d_call: TRBD2; v_call: TRBV5-1; cdr3_length: 16; cdr3_aa: CASSLGAGGSTDTQYF
j_call: TRBJ1-5; d_call: NA; v_call: TRBV10-3; cdr3_length: 14; cdr3_aa: CAISGGEAKQPQHF
j_call: TRBJ1-2; d_call: TRBD1; v_call: TRBV19; cdr3_length: 15; cdr3_aa: CASSTGGVSVYGYTF
j_call: TRBJ1-3; d_call: TRBD1; v_call: TRBV7-9; cdr3_length: 17; cdr3_aa: CASSPRTGSDRGNTIYF